This passage covers 32 T cell receptor beta chains from one sample sequenced in a study of tumor-infiltrating lymphocytes in primary liver carcinoma. Co-extracting RNA and DNA was done with roughly 17-31 mg of unsorted bulk tissue as input. Reverse transcription of 500 ng total RNA with a constant-region primer produced TCR beta cDNA. Three-round nested multiplex PCR performed with slightly modified ARM-PCR produced the TCR beta libraries. Investigators reported that the first two PCR rounds, at 10 cycles each, used TRBV1-TRBV30 forward primers with a C-beta reverse primer. TCRdb re-called the multiplex PCR reads through MiXCR, storing one row per CDR3 protein. The sample contains about 35,000 distinct CDR3 sequences, nearly 75% of which appear only once. What was sequenced was liver tumor tissue from sampling region 4. The subset denotes: tumor region T4, right-lateral pole. Source of these receptors: a man aged 35-49 years with primary liver carcinoma and hepatitis B virus infection.

The CDR3 DNA is TGTGCCAGCAGCCCGATGATTGAGGCCCAGTTCTTC. Translating it yields CASSPMIEAQFF. V usage is TRBV11-2 and J usage is TRBJ2-1; D gene unclear. The length of the CDR3 is 12 residues. V lost 5 bases, J lost 13 bases, and 15 bases lay in between. Per germline, CDR1 SGHAT and CDR2 FQNNGV.

This clonotype was recorded at least ten times. V usage is TRBV7-9 and J usage is TRBJ2-5; 10 bases agree with TRBD1. This CDR3 comprises 15 residues. The V gene end was trimmed by 3 bases and the J gene end by 3 bases; junction bases not matched to a gene: 4. CDR1 SEHNR and CDR2 FQNEAQ come from the germline V gene (reference sequence). The CDR3 here is CASSFWTGGEETQYF. CDR3 DNA: TGTGCCAGCAGCTTCTGGACAGGGGGAGAAGAGACCCAGTACTTC.

With regard to this clonotype: One end of the junction fails to match germline, which may point to a read error. The chain combines TRBV4-2 with TRBJ2-3; 7 bases agree with TRBD2. The germline CDR1 and CDR2 sequences are LGHNA and YNFKEQ. The CDR3 length is 17 residues. The CDR3 spells CTSIQGSSGFNTETQYF. The CDR3 DNA sequence: TGTACCAGCATCCAAGGAAGTAGCGGGTTTAACACAGAAACGCAGTATTTT.

The V gene is TRBV30, the J gene TRBJ1-2; possibly TRBD1 for D (6 bases). The CDR3 covers 13 residues. Deletions cut 2 bases from V and 4 bases from J, with 11 bases between. Germline V gives CDR1 GTSNPN, CDR2 SVGIG (reference sequence). The CDR3: CAWSMVGGYGYTF. The CDR3 DNA is TGTGCCTGGAGTATGGTAGGGGGCTATGGCTACACCTTC.

This chain uses TRBV5-8 with TRBJ2-1; D perhaps matches TRBD1 (6 bases). Trimming took 3 bases from V and 6 from J, leaving 16 bases between them. CDR1 SGHTS and CDR2 YDEGEE come from the germline V gene. The CDR3 loop spans 15 amino acids. The CDR3 loop is CASSSGTRGVNEQFF. DNA of the CDR3: TGTGCCAGCAGCTCCGGGACAAGAGGTGTCAATGAGCAGTTCTTC. Drawing the rest from reference TRBV5-8 and TRBJ2-1, the complete variable domain is EAGVTQSPTHLIKTRGQQATLRCSPISGHTSVYWYQQALGLGLQFLLWYDEGEERNRGNFPPRFSGRQFPNYSSELNVNALELEDSALYLCASSSGTRGVNEQFFGPGTRLTVL.

This clonotype appeared once. The CDR3 carries no conserved terminal phenylalanine or tryptophan, so it likely arises from a read error. It is unclear where the CDR3 begins or ends on the DNA, so no DNA is shown, and the CDR3 is as TCRdb lists it. The genes are TRBV10-3 and TRBJ2-5; the tabulated D call, TRBD2, remains unverified against the DNA. The CDR3 is 16 amino acids long, termini counted. Germline assignment: CDR1 ENHRY and CDR2 SYGVKD. This CDR3 is CAISEPRGGSWETRYS.

Note on this clonotype: The junction differs from germline at one of its ends, possibly a read error. The rearrangement uses TRBV5-6 and TRBJ2-1, with D possibly matching TRBD2 (6 bases). CDR1 is SGHDT, CDR2 YYEEEE, per germline. This CDR3 has 18 residues. The CDR3 nucleotides are TGTGCCAGCAGCTCACTACTTAGCGGTTCAAACTCCTACAATGAGCAGTTATTC. Residues: CASSSLLSGSNSYNEQLF.

In regard to this clonotype: At one of its ends the junction is not consistent with the germline gene, which may arise from a read error. The CDR3 loop is CASSQDWGARLGNEQFF. CDR3 sequence (DNA): TGTGCCAGCAGCCAAGATTGGGGCGCCAGACTGGGCAATGAGCAGTTCTTT. This rearrangement joins TRBV4-2 to TRBJ2-1, with D maybe TRBD1 (5 bases). From germline, CDR1 is LGHNA and CDR2 YNFKEQ. The CDR3 is 17 residues long.

Remarks on this clonotype: A junction boundary mismatches the germline segment, possibly from a read error. The V and J genes are TRBV4-1 and TRBJ2-2; D is unclear. Germline assignment: CDR1 MGHRA and CDR2 YSYEKL. The CDR3 is made up of 14 amino acids. CDR3 loop: CASSQPTLSGELSF. The CDR3 coding sequence is TGCGCCAGCAGCCAACCTACCCTCTCCGGTGAGCTGTCCTTT.

Remarks on this clonotype: A read error may explain this, as a much larger clone is one base away. Because the CDR3 is missing its conserved closing phenylalanine or tryptophan, this is likely a read error. The gene calls are TRBV7-2 and TRBJ2-7; D gene uncertain. Trimming stripped 6 bases from V and 6 bases from J, with 12 bases between. Looked up from germline, CDR1 is SGHTA and CDR2 is FQGNSA. The CDR3 totals 12 residues. CDR3 residues: CASSFSSREQYL. CDR3 DNA sequence: TGTGCCAGCAGTTTTAGCAGTCGCGAGCAGTACTTA.

A remark on this clonotype: The junction does not match germline at one end; this may be a read error. The rearrangement joins TRBV6-2 or TRBV6-3 to TRBJ2-5; D may correspond to TRBD1 or TRBD2 (5 bases each). The CDR3 sequence is 13 residues long. Germline assignment: CDR1 MNHEY and CDR2 SVGEGT. The CDR3 DNA reads as TGTGCCAGCAGTTTACTAGGACAAGAGACCCATTACTTT. This translates into CASSLLGQETHYF.

In regard to this clonotype: The junction and the germline gene differ at one end; a read error may be behind it. This rearrangement joins TRBV12-3 or TRBV12-4 to TRBJ2-5, with D tentatively TRBD2 (5 bases). This CDR3 region has 14 residues. The CDR3 nucleotides are TGTATCAGCAGTCCCGCCGGGGTTGAGGAGACTCAGTACTTC. Its protein is CISSPAGVEETQYF.

By its share, this clonotype is medium-sized. The V call is TRBV6-5, the J call TRBJ2-7; 9 positions agree with TRBD1. The V gene end was trimmed by 5 bases and the J gene end by 6 bases; junction bases not matched to a gene: 8. CDR3 size: 14 residues. CDR1 is MNHEY and CDR2 is SVGAGI in the germline V gene. DNA of the CDR3: TGTGCCAGCAGTGCCGGGACAGGGCCCTCCGAGCAGTACTTC. Protein sequence: CASSAGTGPSEQYF.

Of note for this clonotype: Relative to the germline gene, one junction end is altered; a read error may explain this. In DNA, the CDR3 is TGTGCCAGCAGCTCGCGGACAGGGACCTACGAGAAGTACTTC. Amino acids: CASSSRTGTYEKYF. The chain links TRBV5-6 to TRBJ2-7; 8 bases line up with TRBD1. This CDR3 has 14 amino acids. Per germline, CDR1 SGHDT and CDR2 YYEEEE.

Comment on this clonotype: The germline gene is not matched at one end of the junction; a read error may be the cause. The V call is TRBV5-1, the J call TRBJ1-1, with 7 bases that match TRBD1. This CDR3 is 14 amino acids long. The V gene's germline CDR1 is SGHRS and CDR2 YFSETQ. Written as DNA, the CDR3 is TGCGCCAGCAGCTCGACAGGGCGATTGACTGAGGCTTTCTTT. It specifies CASSSTGRLTEAFF.

The chain recombines TRBV29-1 with TRBJ2-5, with D perhaps matching TRBD2 (5 bases). V lost 7 bases to trimming and J lost 8 bases, with 20 bases between them. This CDR3 region has 13 residues. CDR1 is SQVTM and CDR2 is ANQGSEA in the germline V gene. The CDR3 DNA is TGCAGCGGCCAGAGGGCGGATTCCATAACCCAGTACTTC. Protein sequence: CSGQRADSITQYF.

Turning to this clonotype: This likely comes from a read error, as the CDR3 has no conserved phenylalanine or tryptophan at its end. No DNA is shown, since the ends of the CDR3 on it are uncertain; the CDR3 is the one TCRdb lists. The J gene is TRBJ1-1, the V gene TRBV11-3. The CDR3 spans 12 residues, counting both ends. Germline CDR1 and CDR2: SGHNT and YENEEA. The CDR3 loop reads CAISLDHTEVFY.

Concerning this clonotype: The germline gene is not matched at one end of the junction; a read error may be the cause. The CDR3 loop reads CVSSLSDKGSYRETQYF. In DNA form, the CDR3 reads TGTGTCAGCAGCCTATCCGACAAGGGCTCATATCGGGAGACCCAGTACTTC. The rearrangement joins TRBV7-9 to TRBJ2-5, with no clear D. Germline CDR1 reads SEHNR; CDR2 reads FQNEAQ (reference sequence). The CDR3 is 17 residues long.

This clonotype was picked up one time. The rearrangement uses TRBV12-3 or TRBV12-4 and TRBJ1-2, with 8 bases fitting TRBD1. The CDR3 extends over 14 amino acids. With V trimmed by 7 bases and J by 10 bases, 14 bases remained unmatched. The CDR3 here is CASTQGQENYFYTF. CDR3 sequence (DNA): TGTGCCAGCACCCAGGGACAGGAGAACTATTTCTACACCTTC.

With regard to this clonotype: An end of the junction does not agree with germline; a read error may underlie this. This chain connects TRBV4-2 to TRBJ1-5; possibly TRBD1 for D (6 bases). This CDR3 contains 16 residues. CDR1 is LGHNA and CDR2 is YNFKEQ in the germline V gene. CDR3 in DNA: TGTGCCAGCAGCGAGGCGGCGGGGGCATGTAATCGGCCCCAGCATTTT. It specifies CASSEAAGACNRPQHF.

The rearrangement joins TRBV6-5 to TRBJ2-7, with D unresolved. The CDR3 extends over 13 amino acids. The germline V and J ends were trimmed by 9 bases and 4 bases, with 16 bases remaining between them. CDR1 is MNHEY, CDR2 SVGAGI, per germline. CDR3 loop: CASSGIGEYEQYF. The CDR3, as DNA: TGTGCCAGTAGTGGGATAGGCGAGTACGAGCAGTACTTC.

Turning to this clonotype: At one end the junction does not follow the germline gene, possibly because of a read error. The chain joins TRBV7-8 to TRBJ2-5; maybe TRBD1 (5 bases). Germline values: CDR1 SGHVS, CDR2 FQNEAQ. This CDR3 has 14 amino acids. The CDR3 coding sequence is TGTACCAGCAGCATCACAAGGGGCAGAGAGACCCAGTACTTC. Residues: CTSSITRGRETQYF.

This clonotype is medium-sized (0.01 to 0.1%) within its sample. The rearrangement joins TRBV12-3 or TRBV12-4 to TRBJ2-1, with a tentative D call TRBD2 (6 bases). The V and J ends lost 3 bases and 0 bases respectively, with 9 bases between them. The CDR3 spans 15 residues. CDR3: CASSFAGTSYNEQFF. In nucleotides, the CDR3 is TGTGCCAGCAGTTTCGCGGGAACCTCCTACAATGAGCAGTTCTTC.

On this clonotype itself: It is likely a read error, because the conserved phenylalanine at the end of the CDR3 is missing. The DNA is omitted, as the CDR3 cannot be located on it reliably, and the CDR3 follows TCRdb's listing. CDR3 amino acids: CSARDPRGSGDERFL. V gene TRBV20-1 combines with J gene TRBJ2-1; the table's D call, TRBD2, has no DNA check behind it. The CDR3 length equals 15 residues, ends included. Germline CDR1 is DFQATT and CDR2 is SNEGSKA (reference sequence).

On this clonotype itself: The junction does not match germline at one end; this may be a read error. The CDR3 spells CATSDSSGSSYNEQFF. The CDR3 nucleotides read TGTGCCACCAGTGATTCTAGCGGGAGCTCCTACAATGAACAGTTCTTC. V gene TRBV24-1 combines with J gene TRBJ2-1; 10 bases are a match to TRBD2. The CDR3 is made up of 16 amino acids. Germline CDR1 reads KGHDR; CDR2 reads SFDVKD.

V is TRBV4-2 and J is TRBJ2-7, with D possibly matching TRBD1 (5 bases). CDR1 and CDR2 from the germline V gene are LGHNA and YNFKEQ. The CDR3 contains 15 residues. With 2 bases removed from V and 3 bases from J, the gap between germline ends came to 14 bases. The CDR3 protein is CASSQSKGCGYEQYF. The DNA for the CDR3 is TGTGCCAGCAGCCAAAGTAAGGGGTGCGGCTACGAGCAGTACTTC.

The V call is TRBV28, the J call TRBJ1-5; 8 bases align to TRBD1. With 5 bases clipped from V and 2 bases from J, the junction kept 5 bases outside the gene matches. The CDR3 contains 15 residues. The germline V gene has CDR1 MDHEN and CDR2 SYDVKM. The DNA for the CDR3 is TGTGCCAGCAGTGCCCCGGGACAGGGCAATCAGCCCCAGCATTTT. Protein product: CASSAPGQGNQPQHF.

Comments on this clonotype: One end of the junction varies from germline; a read error may be responsible. The chain uses TRBV5-5 and TRBJ2-7; 8 bases are a match to TRBD2. This CDR3 is built from 16 residues. The V gene's germline CDR1 is SGHKS and CDR2 YYEKEE (reference sequence). The CDR3 region is CVSSLVIGAGVYEQYF. The CDR3 region has the DNA TGTGTCAGCAGCTTGGTTATAGGAGCGGGAGTATATGAGCAGTACTTC.

This sequence joins TRBV14 and TRBJ2-1; D ambiguous. The germline V and J ends were trimmed by 8 bases and 7 bases, with 15 bases remaining between them. The CDR3 is 13 residues long. CDR1 and CDR2 from the germline V gene are SGHDN and FVKESK. The CDR3: CASQDWVYNEQFF. CDR3 DNA: TGTGCCAGCCAAGATTGGGTGTATAATGAGCAGTTCTTC.

This clonotype was seen ten or more times. The rearrangement joins TRBV2 to TRBJ1-6; tentatively, D is TRBD1 (6 bases). V was pared by 5 bases and J by 9 bases, with 20 bases between. In germline, CDR1 is SNHLY, CDR2 FYNNEI. The CDR3 spans 16 residues. CDR3 nucleotides: TGTGCCAGCAGTTCACGGGGGCAGGGAAGGGGTTCACCCCTCCACTTT. Amino acid sequence: CASSSRGQGRGSPLHF.

The chain links TRBV29-1 to TRBJ2-7; D possibly corresponds to TRBD1 (6 bases). The V end was cut by 6 bases, the J end by 7 bases, with 22 bases between. The germline CDR1 and CDR2 sequences are SQVTM and ANQGSEA. The CDR3 contains 14 residues. In DNA, the CDR3 is TGCAGCGTCCCACAGGGATCCTCCCTGGGGGAGCAGTACTTC. It yields the protein CSVPQGSSLGEQYF.

By share, this clonotype ranks as medium-sized. CDR3 DNA sequence: TGTGCCAGCAGGATCACAGGGGATGAAGCTTTCTTT. As protein: CASRITGDEAFF. This rearrangement joins TRBV28 to TRBJ1-1, with 7 nucleotides matching TRBD1. CDR3 length equals 12 residues. The V and J ends lost 6 bases and 7 bases, in that order; junction bases with no gene match: 5. The germline gives CDR1 MDHEN, CDR2 SYDVKM.